This is a list of T cell receptor beta chains from one sample in a study of cytomegalovirus exposure and HLA in healthy donors. Method: immunoSEQ multiplex PCR; TCRdb's copy keeps in-frame clones and lacks some. The sample lists about 130,000 clones; around three quarters were seen once. Sequences were obtained from PBMCs. The receptors were gathered from a man aged 25-40 years in good health and CMV-seronegative. Both conserved end residues are part of each CDR3. The D gene is left open where the match is weak. Rows may omit the clone size; those that give it use once, few, many or a size class.

-	TRBV5-1	TRBJ2-1	TRBD1	CASSQTTGANNEQFF	TGCGCCAGCAGCCAAACGACAGGGGCGAACAATGAGCAGTTCTTC
-	TRBV18	TRBJ2-7	-	CASSPLVEYEQYF	TGTGCCAGCTCACCACTCGTTGAGTACGAGCAGTACTTC
-	TRBV4-1	TRBJ1-2	TRBD1	CASSQVKSGGLNYGYTF	TGCGCCAGCAGCCAAGTTAAGTCAGGGGGCTTGAACTATGGCTACACCTTC
-	TRBV4-2	TRBJ2-7	-	CASSPRAGSYEQYF	TGTGCCAGCAGCCCACGGGCGGGCTCCTACGAGCAGTACTTC
-	TRBV5-4	TRBJ1-2	-	CASSSVNYGYTF	TGTGCCAGCAGCTCCGTTAACTATGGCTACACCTTC
-	TRBV9	TRBJ1-5	TRBD1	CASSPGTGGFQPQHF	TGTGCCAGCAGCCCTGGGACAGGGGGCTTTCAGCCCCAGCATTTT
few	TRBV29-1	TRBJ1-1	-	CSVRPGGHAFF	TGCAGCGTTAGACCGGGGGGGCATGCTTTCTTT
once	TRBV5-1	TRBJ1-3	TRBD1	CASSLGTGGRGNTIYF	TGCGCCAGCAGCCTCGGGACAGGGGGCAGAGGAAACACCATATATTTT
-	TRBV5-1	TRBJ2-1	-	CASSTLGGSYNEQFF	TGCGCCAGCAGCACACTTGGAGGCTCCTACAATGAGCAGTTCTTC
-	TRBV19	TRBJ2-3	TRBD2	CATGGATDTQYF	TGTGCCACCGGGGGGGCTACAGATACGCAGTATTTT
-	TRBV7-9	TRBJ1-1	-	CASRTSGNTEAFF	TGTGCCAGCAGGACCTCAGGGAACACTGAAGCTTTCTTT
once	TRBV10-3	TRBJ1-3	TRBD1	CATRTGTISGNTIYF	TGTGCCACCCGGACAGGGACCATCTCTGGAAACACCATATATTTT
-	TRBV28	TRBJ1-2	-	CASYTPDGYTF	TGTGCCAGCTACACACCCGATGGCTACACCTTC
-	TRBV6-1	TRBJ1-2	-	CASSDLRTINYGYTF	TGTGCCAGCAGTGACCTGAGGACAATTAACTATGGCTACACCTTC
-	TRBV20-1	TRBJ2-4	-	CSAGKTLSKYF	TGCAGTGCTGGAAAGACACTGTCAAAGTACTTC
-	TRBV28	TRBJ2-6	-	CASSLHTGANVLTF	TGTGCCAGCAGTTTACACACTGGGGCCAACGTCCTGACTTTC
-	TRBV29-1	TRBJ2-5	-	CSVVRRAQETQYF	TGCAGCGTTGTTCGCAGGGCCCAAGAGACCCAGTACTTC
-	TRBV5-1	TRBJ2-5	TRBD2	CASSLGTSGKTQYF	TGCGCCAGCAGCTTGGGGACTAGCGGGAAGACCCAGTACTTC
-	TRBV19	TRBJ2-1	TRBD2	CASSILGAGGGANEQFF	TGTGCCAGTAGTATCCTCGGAGCGGGAGGTGGGGCAAATGAGCAGTTCTTC
-	TRBV13	TRBJ1-5	-	CASSLGNQPQHF	TGTGCCAGCAGCCTCGGCAATCAGCCCCAGCATTTT
-	TRBV6-5	TRBJ1-2	TRBD1	CASSYLKGAPNYGYTF	TGTGCCAGCAGTTACCTTAAGGGGGCCCCCAACTATGGCTACACCTTC
-	TRBV10-3	TRBJ2-7	-	CAISESRGSEQYF	TGTGCCATCAGTGAGTCTCGGGGGTCCGAGCAGTACTTC
-	TRBV13	TRBJ2-1	TRBD2	CASSLVGGSGGLPHDEQFF	TGTGCCAGCAGCCTCGTGGGGGGTAGCGGGGGTCTCCCACACGATGAGCAGTTCTTC
-	TRBV27	TRBJ2-5	-	CASSQLTALQETQYF	TGTGCCAGCAGCCAGCTGACTGCCCTGCAAGAGACCCAGTACTTC
-	TRBV4-1	TRBJ2-2	-	CASSLSNTGELFF	TGCGCCAGCAGCCTCAGTAACACCGGGGAGCTGTTTTTT
few	TRBV30	TRBJ2-3	TRBD2	CAWTTGLAGLTDTQYF	TGTGCCTGGACCACGGGGCTAGCGGGCCTCACAGATACGCAGTATTTT
-	TRBV2	TRBJ1-4	-	CASSAMVRANEKLFF	TGTGCCAGCAGTGCTATGGTGCGGGCTAATGAAAAACTGTTTTTT
-	TRBV5-1	TRBJ1-5	TRBD1	CASSLRTGDQPQHF	TGCGCCAGCAGCTTGAGGACAGGGGATCAGCCCCAGCATTTT
-	TRBV28	TRBJ2-2	-	CASSSPGVSNTGELFF	TGTGCCAGCAGTTCCCCGGGGGTCTCGAACACCGGGGAGCTGTTTTTT
-	TRBV27	TRBJ1-4	TRBD1	CASSDRGDEKLFF	TGTGCCAGCAGCGACAGGGGTGATGAAAAACTGTTTTTT
-	TRBV9	TRBJ2-5	TRBD1	CASSVVEQGIETQYF	TGTGCCAGCAGCGTAGTGGAACAGGGGATCGAGACCCAGTACTTC
-	TRBV5-4	TRBJ2-2	-	CASSPSLPGVYTGELFF	TGTGCCAGCAGCCCGAGCCTCCCGGGGGTCTACACCGGGGAGCTGTTTTTT
-	TRBV6-6	TRBJ1-1	-	CASNPGTPNFLHKAFF	TGTGCCAGCAACCCCGGGACTCCCAACTTTCTACATAAAGCTTTCTTT
-	TRBV5-1	TRBJ2-3	TRBD1	CASSPGQDPFTDTQYF	TGCGCCAGCAGCCCCGGACAGGACCCTTTCACAGATACGCAGTATTTT